These 11 T cell receptor beta chains were sequenced from one sample in a study of blood T cell repertoires in COVID-19. The method was immunoSEQ multiplex PCR; TCRdb's version includes in-frame clones alone and lacks a portion of them. The sample lists roughly 25,000 clones, 90% occurring once. Sequencing was carried out using peripheral blood. The origin of the receptors is a human donor in a cohort sampled during active COVID-19.

V is TRBV5-4 and J is TRBJ1-4, with 7 bases aligning to TRBD1. This CDR3 has 16 amino acids. V was clipped by 0 bases and J by 8 bases; unmatched bases: 10. Germline V lookup: CDR1 SGHNT, CDR2 YYREEE (reference sequence). The CDR3 sequence is CASSLGRQGGNEKLFF. Written as DNA, the CDR3 is TGTGCCAGCAGCTTGGGACGACAGGGTGGTAACGAAAAACTGTTTTTT.

V usage is TRBV20-1 and J usage is TRBJ2-5; D call uncertain. Per the germline V gene, CDR1 is DFQATT and CDR2 is SNEGSKA (reference sequence). The CDR3 length is 11 residues. V lost 0 bases and J lost 4, with 3 bases in between. The DNA of the CDR3 is TGCAGTGCTAGAGATAGAGAGACCCAGTACTTC. Encoded protein: CSARDRETQYF.

The rearrangement links TRBV10-3 to TRBJ2-1; 8 nucleotides match TRBD2. The germline gives CDR1 ENHRY, CDR2 SYGVKD. Germline trimming cut 6 bases from V and 0 bases from J; bases unmatched to any gene: 1. CDR3 length equals 14 residues. The chain's CDR3 is CAIRGTSSYNEQFF. The CDR3 DNA is TGTGCCATCAGGGGGACTAGCTCCTACAATGAGCAGTTCTTC.

The CDR3 loop is CASSIPTSGRTDTQYF. The CDR3 nucleotides read TGTGCCAGTAGTATCCCCACTAGCGGGAGAACGGATACGCAGTATTTT. The chain couples TRBV19 to TRBJ2-3; the match to TRBD2 covers 11 bases. V trimming: 3 bases; J trimming: 6 bases; junction bases outside the gene matches: 8. This CDR3 is 16 amino acids long. Germline lookup yields CDR1 LNHDA and CDR2 SQIVND (reference sequence).

The DNA for the CDR3 is TGTGCCAGCAGCTTAGCGGCAAACACCGGAAACACCATATATTTT. It translates to CASSLAANTGNTIYF. The chain employs TRBV7-9 and TRBJ1-3; D not resolved. The V end was cut by 0 bases, the J end by 4 bases, with 10 bases between. CDR1 and CDR2 (germline): SEHNR, FQNEAQ (reference sequence). The CDR3 has 15 residues.

This chain connects TRBV19 to TRBJ2-6; TRBD1 aligns across 7 bases. J lost 2 bases, V lost 3 bases, and 1 base had no gene match. CDR3 length: 15 residues. Germline CDR1 LNHDA, CDR2 SQIVND (reference sequence). The CDR3 coding sequence is TGTGCCAGTAGTATGACAGGGACTGGGGCCAACGTCCTGACTTTC. Its protein is CASSMTGTGANVLTF.

V is TRBV5-1 and J is TRBJ2-2; 7 nucleotides line up with TRBD2. CDR1 is SGHRS and CDR2 is YFSETQ in the germline V gene. V was pared by 3 bases and J by 4 bases, with 12 bases of the junction left unmatched. The CDR3 contains 17 residues. The chain's CDR3 is CASSSPRAGSVTGELFF. In DNA form, the CDR3 reads TGCGCCAGCAGCTCGCCCCGAGCGGGATCGGTCACCGGGGAGCTGTTTTTT.

The chain links TRBV21-1 to TRBJ2-6; the table's D call TRBD1 went unverified against the DNA. TRBV21-1 is listed as a pseudogene. CDR3 length: 22 amino acids. CDR3 in amino acids: CASSKDPGARGRGLSGANVLTF. CDR3 coding DNA: TGTGCCAGCAGCAAAGACCCTGGCGCGAGAGGCAGGGGGCTATCTGGGGCCAACGTCCTGACTTTC.

The chain carries TRBV18 and TRBJ1-4, with 10 bases identical to TRBD1. This CDR3 is 14 amino acids long. Germline loops: CDR1 KGHSH, CDR2 LQKENI. Germline trimming cut 2 bases from V and 10 bases from J; bases unmatched to any gene: 4. This chain's CDR3 is CASSPNRDRGKLFF. CDR3 coding DNA: TGTGCCAGCTCACCAAACCGGGACAGGGGAAAACTGTTTTTT. The full variable domain, rest sourced from reference TRBV18 and TRBJ1-4, is NAGVMQNPRHLVRRRGQEARLRCSPMKGHSHVYWYRQLPEEGLKFMVYLQKENIIDESGMPKERFSAEFPKEGPSILRIQQVVRGDSAAYFCASSPNRDRGKLFFGSGTQLSVL.

This clone was detected a few times. V gene TRBV5-1 combines with J gene TRBJ1-5; 7 bases align to TRBD1. Germline V gives CDR1 SGHRS, CDR2 YFSETQ. The CDR3 spans 15 residues. The V gene end was trimmed by 4 bases and the J gene end by 7 bases; junction bases not matched to a gene: 11. CDR3 coding DNA: TGCGCCAGCAGCACCACAGGGGCCTTCGGGCAGCCCCAGCATTTT. Translating it yields CASSTTGAFGQPQHF.

This chain links TRBV6-6 with TRBJ2-5; 9 bases map to TRBD1. Looked up from germline, CDR1 is MNHNY and CDR2 is SVGAGI (reference sequence). CDR3 length: 15 amino acids. Trimming at V came to 5 bases and at J to 1 base, leaving 5 bases not matched to a gene. CDR3 amino acids: CASSQGQGSQETQYF. The CDR3 bases are TGTGCCAGCAGTCAGGGACAGGGCTCCCAAGAGACCCAGTACTTC.